Listed here are 13 T cell receptor beta chains from one sample, sequenced in a study of T cell clones after liver transplantation. Clones were read by immunoSEQ multiplex PCR, and TCRdb kept only the in-frame ones, dropping some. Of fewer than 85,000 clones listed, about 80% were seen once; the top ten hold about 0.79%. Sequenced material: CD4+ T cells from blood, taken 12 months after liver transplant. These receptors all come from a human patient who received a liver transplant. A share of the T cells may be of graft donor origin.

V usage is TRBV15 and J usage is TRBJ1-2, with a possible D match to TRBD1 (6 bases). V dropped 3 bases and J dropped 3 bases, with 8 bases sitting between them. This CDR3 is built from 13 residues. CDR1 and CDR2 (germline): LNHNV, YYDKDF (reference sequence). CDR3 sequence (DNA): TGTGCCACCAGCAGTGAGGGGGACTATGGCTACACCTTC. Translating gives CATSSEGDYGYTF.

The V and J genes are TRBV16 and TRBJ1-4, with D uncertain. Trimming removed 0 bases at V and 4 bases at J, with 9 bases between. CDR3 length equals 15 residues. Germline V gives CDR1 KGHSY, CDR2 FQNENV. The CDR3 region has the DNA TGTGCCAGCAGCCAATCACCCAGGAATAATGAAAAACTGTTTTTT. It yields the protein CASSQSPRNNEKLFF.

J is TRBJ1-1 and V is TRBV6-1; 8 nucleotides align to TRBD1. The V and J ends lost 6 bases and 5 bases, in that order; junction bases with no gene match: 5. This CDR3 has 13 amino acids. Germline lookup yields CDR1 MNHNS and CDR2 SASEGT. CDR3 DNA sequence: TGTGCCAGCAGCACAAACAGGGGGACTGAAGCTTTCTTT. This sequence encodes CASSTNRGTEAFF.

CDR3: CASSLGDPMRDTQYF. DNA of the CDR3: TGTGCCAGCAGTCTCGGGGATCCCATGCGGGATACGCAGTATTTT. The chain has TRBV6-1 and TRBJ2-3; a weak D match, TRBD2 (5 bases). Per germline, CDR1 MNHNS and CDR2 SASEGT. The CDR3 is 15 residues long. Trimming stripped 5 bases from V and 6 bases from J, with 18 bases between.

V is TRBV9 and J is TRBJ2-3, with 9 bases that match TRBD1. The CDR3 sequence is 15 residues long. Germline lookup yields CDR1 SGDLS and CDR2 YYNGEE. With V trimmed by 0 bases and J by 3 bases, 2 bases remained unmatched. CDR3 amino acids: CASSVGQGGTDTQYF. DNA of the CDR3: TGTGCCAGCAGCGTAGGACAGGGGGGGACAGATACGCAGTATTTT.

This chain connects TRBV21-1 to TRBJ2-3; TRBD2, the table's D call, was not compared with the DNA. TRBV21-1 is a pseudogene segment. This CDR3 is 14 amino acids long. The CDR3 loop is CASSNGTNTDTQYF. In nucleotides, the CDR3 is TGTGCCAGCAGCAACGGGACTAACACAGATACGCAGTATTTT.

DNA for the CDR3: TGCGCCAGCAGCTTGCGTAGCGGGGTAGGATACAATGAGCAGTTCTTC. This translates into CASSLRSGVGYNEQFF. The chain carries TRBV5-1 and TRBJ2-1; 8 bases map to TRBD2. The germline CDR1 and CDR2 sequences are SGHRS and YFSETQ. The CDR3 has 16 amino acids. Trimming at V came to 1 base and at J to 4 bases, leaving 7 bases not matched to a gene.

This chain connects TRBV30 to TRBJ2-4; the match to TRBD1 covers 7 bases. V was pared by 5 bases and J by 6 bases, with 1 base of the junction left unmatched. The length of the CDR3 is 11 residues. Germline loops: CDR1 GTSNPN, CDR2 SVGIG (reference sequence). The CDR3 DNA is TGTGCCTGGGCAGGGGGAAACATTCAGTACTTC. This encodes CAWAGGNIQYF.

CDR3 region: CASSFRGTNEKLFF. Here the CDR3 DNA reads TGTGCCAGCAGTTTCCGGGGAACTAATGAAAAACTGTTTTTT. The V and J genes are TRBV28 and TRBJ1-4; D is uncertain. Trimming shortened V by 3 bases and J by 1 base, and 6 bases separated the two germline ends. CDR1 and CDR2 from the germline V gene are MDHEN and SYDVKM. There are 14 residues in the CDR3.

This clone was observed a handful of times. Germline is not matched at one junction end, which may reflect a read error. Other DNA sequences of this sample code for an identical CDR3. The J gene is TRBJ2-7, the V gene TRBV6-1, with D maybe TRBD1 (7 bases). The CDR3 totals 15 residues. Looked up from germline, CDR1 is MNHNS and CDR2 is SASEGT. CDR3 protein: CASSEGGTDAYEQYF. As DNA, the CDR3 is TGTGCCAGCAGCGAAGGGGGGACAGACGCCTACGAGCAGTACTTC.

The rearrangement links TRBV4-1 to TRBJ2-6, with D perhaps matching TRBD1 or TRBD2 (5 bases each). The V and J ends lost 2 bases and 0 bases respectively, with 11 bases between them. CDR3 length equals 17 residues. CDR1 and CDR2 (germline): MGHRA, YSYEKL. The CDR3 here is CASSQPGRSSGANVLTF. CDR3 coding DNA: TGCGCCAGCAGCCAACCGGGGCGTAGCTCTGGGGCCAACGTCCTGACTTTC.

The V and J genes are TRBV2 and TRBJ1-2; D uncertain. Trimming shortened V by 6 bases and J by 6 bases, and 14 bases separated the two germline ends. The germline gives CDR1 SNHLY, CDR2 FYNNEI. The CDR3 sequence is 13 residues long. CDR3 residues: CASRPHIQNGYTF. The DNA for the CDR3 is TGTGCCAGCAGGCCCCATATACAGAATGGCTACACCTTC. The full variable domain, in which reference TRBV2 and TRBJ1-2 provide the parts outside the CDR3, is EPEVTQTPSHQVTQMGQEVILRCVPISNHLYFYWYRQILGQKVEFLVSFYNNEISEKSEIFDDQFSVERPDGSNFTLKIRSTKLEDSAMYFCASRPHIQNGYTFGSGTRLTVV.

The genes are TRBV28 and TRBJ1-3; unclear D gene. The CDR3 is 15 amino acids. Germline loops: CDR1 MDHEN, CDR2 SYDVKM. Trimming shortened V by 7 bases and J by 4 bases, and 17 bases separated the two germline ends. CDR3: CASTPSLFGGNTIYF. Written as DNA, the CDR3 is TGTGCCAGCACCCCCAGTCTATTTGGCGGAAACACCATATATTTT.